The 27 T cell receptor beta chains listed next were all sequenced from one sample in a study of beta chain features in type 1 diabetes. Study results and caveats: In every one of the four CD4+ subsets, TCRB CDR3s were moderately but significantly shorter in Type 1 diabetes patients.

cDNA synthesis used the whole RNA isolate, giving expressed TCRB sequences. Libraries were prepared by immunoSEQ multiplex PCR; TCRdb keeps only in-frame clonotypes and omits some of them. The table has some 160,000 clones, about 10% seen once; the top ten hold about 0.7%. No antigen has been assigned to these receptors. The specimen was central memory CD4+ T cells from blood. The receptors come from a woman younger than 45 with type 1 diabetes.

This clone was picked up a small number of times. The chain uses TRBV19 and TRBJ1-2; TRBD1 aligns across 7 bases. V lost 5 bases and J lost 4; bases outside the gene matches: 7. The CDR3 has 14 amino acids. From germline, CDR1 is LNHDA and CDR2 SQIVND (reference sequence). This chain's CDR3 is CASSLGGIGYGYTF. The CDR3 bases are TGTGCCAGTAGTTTAGGGGGCATAGGCTATGGCTACACCTTC.

This clone turned up a few times. This same CDR3 is encoded by further DNA sequences in the sample. The chain joins TRBV27 to TRBJ2-7; 7 bases agree with TRBD1. CDR1 is MNHEY and CDR2 is SMNVEV in the germline V gene (reference sequence). The CDR3 contains 13 residues. Germline trimming cut 2 bases from V and 4 bases from J; bases unmatched to any gene: 2. The CDR3 spells CASSLETGYEQYF. The DNA for the CDR3 is TGTGCCAGCAGTTTAGAGACAGGGTACGAGCAGTACTTC.

The chain links TRBV7-6 to TRBJ2-7, with TRBD1 matching 9 bases. V lost 7 bases, J lost 1 base, and 8 bases stayed unmatched. CDR1 SGHVS and CDR2 FNYEAQ come from the germline V gene. There are 15 residues in the CDR3. DNA of the CDR3: TGTGCCAGCACCCTTGGACAGGGGCGATCCTACGAGCAGTACTTC. Its translation is CASTLGQGRSYEQYF.

V and J are TRBV5-1 and TRBJ1-2, with D unresolved. The CDR3 runs 12 residues. Germline CDR1 SGHRS, CDR2 YFSETQ. Trimming removed 3 bases from V and 8 bases from J, with 11 bases in between. CDR3 sequence reads: CASSYDTEGYTF. CDR3 sequence (DNA): TGCGCCAGCAGCTACGATACTGAGGGCTACACCTTC.

This clone has more than one count but fewer than ten. This sequence joins TRBV28 and TRBJ2-1; possible D gene TRBD1, 6 bases. The V and J ends lost 11 bases and 2 bases respectively, with 13 bases between them. Germline lookup yields CDR1 MDHEN and CDR2 SYDVKM. The CDR3 covers 13 residues. The CDR3 region is CASTGQAYNEQFF. The CDR3 nucleotides read TGTGCCTCAACGGGACAAGCCTACAATGAGCAGTTCTTC.

This chain joins TRBV30 and TRBJ1-5, with 7 bases matching TRBD1. Germline-derived CDR1 and CDR2 are GTSNPN and SVGIG (reference sequence). With 5 bases clipped from V and 6 bases from J, the junction kept 4 bases outside the gene matches. This CDR3 has 12 amino acids. CDR3 sequence: CAWSRGSQPQHF. In nucleotides, the CDR3 is TGTGCCTGGTCCAGGGGGAGTCAGCCCCAGCATTTT.

The chain recombines TRBV5-1 with TRBJ2-3, with D uncertain. Germline assignment: CDR1 SGHRS and CDR2 YFSETQ. The V gene lost 4 bases and the J gene lost 4 bases, with 7 bases spanning the gap. The CDR3 length is 12 residues. The CDR3 loop reads CASSRLADTQYF. The CDR3 coding sequence is TGCGCCAGCAGCCGACTGGCAGATACGCAGTATTTT.

This clone showed up just a few times. The chain joins TRBV11-1 to TRBJ1-2; D remains ambiguous. The germline gives CDR1 SGHAT, CDR2 FQDESV (reference sequence). This CDR3 contains 12 residues. V lost 4 bases and J lost 8, with 11 bases in between. The CDR3 DNA reads as TGTGCCAGCAGCTCAGGCGAGTGGGGCTACACCTTC. Its translation is CASSSGEWGYTF.

In its sample, this clone was seen a few times. The chain is built from TRBV19 and TRBJ1-2, with D possibly TRBD1 on 5 matching bases. Trimming shortened V by 7 bases and J by 5 bases, and 23 bases separated the two germline ends. CDR3 length equals 16 residues. CDR1 and CDR2 from the germline V gene are LNHDA and SQIVND (reference sequence). The CDR3 protein is CASTGPLQTDSYGYTF. CDR3 nucleotides: TGTGCCAGTACAGGGCCCCTGCAAACCGACTCGTATGGCTACACCTTC.

The table lists this clone with a few counts. This CDR3 is CASRLAGRYGDEQFF. CDR3 in DNA: TGTGCCAGCAGACTAGCGGGGAGGTACGGCGATGAGCAGTTCTTC. The J gene is TRBJ2-1, the V gene TRBV6-5; TRBD2 matches 10 bases. The CDR3 extends over 15 amino acids. In germline, CDR1 is MNHEY, CDR2 SVGAGI. V lost 6 bases and J lost 8; bases outside the gene matches: 10.

Here the CDR3 reads CASSSRGGLENIQYF. The CDR3 DNA sequence: TGTGCCAGCAGCTCTCGGGGTGGGCTTGAAAACATTCAGTACTTC. The chain couples TRBV9 to TRBJ2-4; possible D gene TRBD2, 5 bases. This CDR3 comprises 15 residues. V was trimmed by 4 bases and J by 5 bases, leaving 16 bases between them. Germline CDR1 is SGDLS and CDR2 is YYNGEE.

This chain links TRBV7-9 with TRBJ1-2; 7 bases line up with TRBD1. The CDR3 is 16 amino acids. CDR1 and CDR2 (germline): SEHNR, FQNEAQ (reference sequence). The trim removed 5 bases at V and 3 bases at J, leaving 12 bases unmatched. The CDR3 protein is CASSPPRQGIDYGYTF. CDR3 sequence (DNA): TGTGCCAGCAGCCCCCCCCGACAGGGTATCGACTATGGCTACACCTTC.

This clone came up a few times. In DNA form, the CDR3 reads TGCAGCGTGCTAAGATCTGGGGCCAACGTCCTGACTTTC. The encoded protein is CSVLRSGANVLTF. The chain carries TRBV29-1 and TRBJ2-6; no clear D. Trimming stripped 6 bases from V and 1 base from J, with 7 bases between. The CDR3 runs 13 residues. The germline V gene has CDR1 SQVTM and CDR2 ANQGSEA.

The chain couples TRBV7-3 to TRBJ2-3, with TRBD2 identical over 12 bases. The junction had 13 bases not matched to a gene; V was cut back by 5 bases and J by 4 bases. CDR1 is SGHTA and CDR2 is FQGTGA in the germline V gene. The CDR3 is made up of 18 amino acids. This chain's CDR3 is CASSQRLAGDFVADTQYF. CDR3 coding DNA: TGTGCCAGCAGCCAAAGACTAGCGGGAGATTTCGTCGCAGATACGCAGTATTTT.

The J gene is TRBJ1-1, the V gene TRBV18; D is undetermined. The germline V gene has CDR1 KGHSH and CDR2 LQKENI. V was shortened by 0 bases and J by 7 bases, with 12 bases between the two germline ends. CDR3 length: 14 amino acids. The DNA of the CDR3 is TGTGCCAGCTCACCACCAACGGGTGAGGGTGAAGCTTTCTTT. Translating it yields CASSPPTGEGEAFF.

CDR3 nucleotide sequence: TGTGCCAGCAGAGTCACCCGGACAGGGACGCATGGCTACACCTTC. This translates into CASRVTRTGTHGYTF. This chain joins TRBV6-5 and TRBJ1-2, with 8 bases lining up with TRBD1. The V gene's germline CDR1 is MNHEY and CDR2 SVGAGI. The ends lost 6 bases at V and 6 bases at J; junction bases unmatched: 12. The CDR3 is 15 amino acids.

In its sample, this clone was seen a few times. The chain uses TRBV30 and TRBJ2-7; the D is unclear. The CDR3 extends over 12 amino acids. Trimming left V 2 bases short and J 3 bases short, with 8 bases between. Germline CDR1 GTSNPN, CDR2 SVGIG (reference sequence). The CDR3 here is CAWSLTVYEQYF. The CDR3 DNA follows: TGTGCCTGGAGTCTAACGGTCTACGAGCAGTACTTC. The whole variable domain, remainder taken from reference TRBV30 and TRBJ2-7, is SQTIHQWPATLVQPVGSPLSLECTVEGTSNPNLYWYRQAAGRGLQLLFYSVGIGQISSEVPQNLSASRPQDRQFILSSKKLLLSDSGFYLCAWSLTVYEQYFGPGTRLTVT.

The V gene is TRBV27, the J gene TRBJ1-1; TRBD1 matches 9 bases. CDR1 and CDR2 (germline): MNHEY, SMNVEV (reference sequence). J was trimmed by 3 bases and V by 2 bases; bases with no gene match: 1. CDR3 length equals 14 residues. This CDR3 reads CASSLRDRDTEAFF. The CDR3 nucleotides read TGTGCCAGCAGTTTACGGGACAGGGACACTGAAGCTTTCTTT.

CDR3 DNA sequence: TGTGCCAGCATGGCTAGGTATGAAAAACTGTTTTTT. Translating gives CASMARYEKLFF. The J gene is TRBJ1-4, the V gene TRBV28, with no clear D. The CDR3 is made up of 12 amino acids. The germline gives CDR1 MDHEN, CDR2 SYDVKM. Trimming took off 7 bases at V and 6 bases at J, with 9 bases between the two ends.

J is TRBJ2-1 and V is TRBV6-6; D perhaps matches TRBD1 (6 bases). CDR3 length: 14 amino acids. Trimming cost V 10 bases and J 8 bases, with 21 bases left between them. Germline CDR1 and CDR2: MNHNY and SVGAGI (reference sequence). The CDR3 coding sequence is TGTGCCACCACAGGGCAGGGGCCAGGCGATGAGCAGTTCTTC. Protein: CATTGQGPGDEQFF.

This clone was counted between two and nine times. The chain recombines TRBV29-1 with TRBJ1-1; the D is unclear. The CDR3 covers 14 residues. The germline CDR1 and CDR2 sequences are SQVTM and ANQGSEA. Trimming stripped 2 bases from V and 3 bases from J, with 13 bases between. Here the CDR3 DNA reads TGCAGCGTTGAACGAGGGTGGAAAGACACTGAAGCTTTCTTT. Translating gives CSVERGWKDTEAFF.

V gene TRBV2 combines with J gene TRBJ2-7, with D unresolved. The length of the CDR3 is 11 residues. Trimming took 6 bases from V and 3 from J, leaving 6 bases between them. The germline V gene encodes CDR1 SNHLY and CDR2 FYNNEI. CDR3 amino acids: CASRGGYEQYF. Here the CDR3 DNA reads TGTGCCAGCAGAGGCGGCTACGAGCAGTACTTC.

J is TRBJ1-2 and V is TRBV29-1, with 8 bases identical to TRBD1. V dropped 7 bases and J dropped 7; count of bases not matched to a gene: 8. Germline CDR1 and CDR2: SQVTM and ANQGSEA. The CDR3 runs 12 residues. CDR3 DNA: TGCAGCGGGAAGGGGCAGGGGGCTGGCTACACCTTC. This translates into CSGKGQGAGYTF.

This clone was detected a few times. The chain combines TRBV9 with TRBJ2-1; D possibly corresponds to TRBD2 (6 bases). With 0 bases removed from V and 6 bases from J, the gap between germline ends came to 10 bases. The CDR3 is 14 residues long. CDR1 is SGDLS and CDR2 is YYNGEE in the germline V gene. This CDR3 reads CASSVVGSGNEQFF. The CDR3 nucleotides read TGTGCCAGCAGCGTAGTCGGGAGTGGCAATGAGCAGTTCTTC.

This clone has just a few counts. The genes are TRBV28 and TRBJ2-3; unclear D gene. The CDR3 has 13 residues. Germline V gene data show CDR1 as MDHEN and CDR2 as SYDVKM. The germline V and J ends were trimmed by 6 bases and 1 base, with 8 bases remaining between them. The CDR3 region has the DNA TGTGCCAGCAGCGTTCCTGGCACAGATACGCAGTATTTT. Its protein product is CASSVPGTDTQYF.

Written as DNA, the CDR3 is TGTGCCAGCAGTTTATGGACTCCTCCTTTGTACAATGAGCAGTTCTTC. Translated, it gives CASSLWTPPLYNEQFF. V gene TRBV28 combines with J gene TRBJ2-1; D is uncertain. This CDR3 contains 16 residues. The V and J ends lost 0 bases and 4 bases respectively, with 13 bases between them. The germline CDR1 and CDR2 sequences are MDHEN and SYDVKM.

This clone has only a few counts. The chain couples TRBV7-8 to TRBJ1-4; 8 nucleotides line up with TRBD1. V shed 5 bases and J 8 bases; nucleotides not matched to a gene: 10. The CDR3 is made up of 15 amino acids. Per germline, CDR1 SGHVS and CDR2 FQNEAQ. CDR3 sequence: CASSGRTGTGEKLFF. CDR3 coding DNA: TGTGCCAGCAGCGGTCGGACAGGGACTGGGGAAAAACTGTTTTTT.